The table lists the clone carrying this TCR beta chain with a few counts. The antigen is undetermined. TCRbeta libraries were built with three rounds of nested PCR, modified from ARM-PCR. TCRdb redid the calling of the multiplex PCR reads with MiXCR, one entry per CDR3 protein. The table has around 70,000 distinct CDR3 sequences, roughly 73% seen once; the top ten hold 28%. This sample was included in a study of tumor and adjacent non-tumor tissue in lung cancer. Overall study: Each sample yielded roughly 4 million productive TCRbeta reads on average.

RNA was extracted from bulk tissue without any cell sorting. Germline V lookup: CDR1 MNHEY, CDR2 SVGAGI. The CDR3 spans 13 residues. Trimming shortened V by 10 bases and J by 5 bases, and 17 bases separated the two germline ends. Study results and limitations: Top 100 clones took a larger repertoire share in normal lung.

V is TRBV6-5 and J is TRBJ2-5; either TRBD1 or TRBD2 may fit D (5 bases each). The receptor comes from a man aged 60 to 75 with non-small cell lung cancer. The sample comprised lung tumor tissue. CDR3 coding DNA: TGTGCCACGTCCTGGGACGGGATGGAGACCCAGTACTTC. It yields the protein CATSWDGMETQYF.